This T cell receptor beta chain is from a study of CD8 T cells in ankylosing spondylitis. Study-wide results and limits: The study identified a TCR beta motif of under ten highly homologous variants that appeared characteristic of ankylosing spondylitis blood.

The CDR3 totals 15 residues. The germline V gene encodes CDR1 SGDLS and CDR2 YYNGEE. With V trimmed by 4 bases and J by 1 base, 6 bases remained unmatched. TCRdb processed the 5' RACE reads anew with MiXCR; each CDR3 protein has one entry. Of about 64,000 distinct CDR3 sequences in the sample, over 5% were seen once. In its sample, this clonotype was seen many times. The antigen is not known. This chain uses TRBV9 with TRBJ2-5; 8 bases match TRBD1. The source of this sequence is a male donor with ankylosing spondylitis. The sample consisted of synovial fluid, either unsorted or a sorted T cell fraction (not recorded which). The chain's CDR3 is CASSPQGAVQETQYF. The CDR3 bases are TGTGCCAGCAGCCCCCAGGGGGCGGTCCAAGAGACCCAGTACTTC.